Following are 17 T cell receptor beta chains from one sample sequenced in a study of vaccination effects on CD4 cells after COVID-19 (dated by TCRdb to between 2022 and 2023). The ViraFEST assay stimulated PBMC with viral peptide pools and then used TCR sequencing to identify antigen-specific CD4+ T cell clonotypes by expansion. After around 10 days of culture, CD4+ T cells were isolated with the EasySep CD4+ T cell isolation kit. Two doses of either the BNT162b2 or the mRNA-1273 mRNA SARS-CoV-2 vaccine were administered to participants. Which antigens these TCRs recognize remains unknown. Library creation used the immunoSEQ multiplex PCR assay. In its TCRdb copy, this immuneACCESS table keeps in-frame sequences only and misses some clones. Where compared with another copy, unresolved V genes explain less than half of these, and the others have no known cause. In this sample the table shows roughly 68,000 clones, around 69% of which occur a single time. Clones ranked in the top ten supply about 1.6% of the sample.

The specimen comprised CD4+ T cells from PBMCs cultured with HCoV-229E spike peptides, sampled after COVID-19 vaccination. This specimen's cell subset or site label, per the study, means: HCoV-229E spike overlapping peptide pool stimulation. The receptors here all came from a human donor who received a COVID-19 vaccine.

This chain joins TRBV6-6 and TRBJ1-5, with D perhaps matching TRBD1 (6 bases). The CDR3 loop spans 14 amino acids. Trimming removed 7 bases at V and 3 bases at J, with 13 bases between. Germline lookup yields CDR1 MNHNY and CDR2 SVGAGI (reference sequence). Here the CDR3 reads CASTPGHYNQPQHF. The CDR3 DNA reads as TGTGCCAGCACCCCGGGACATTACAATCAGCCCCAGCATTTT.

This clone was detected only a few times. The gene calls are TRBV18 and TRBJ2-3; 7 bases are shared with TRBD1. Germline V gene lookup returns CDR1 KGHSH and CDR2 LQKENI. Germline trimming cut 3 bases from V and 0 bases from J; bases unmatched to any gene: 6. The CDR3 is 16 residues long. CDR3 sequence (DNA): TGTGCCAGCTCACCGTTTGACAGGGCTAGCACAGATACGCAGTATTTT. It specifies CASSPFDRASTDTQYF.

The chain combines TRBV5-1 with TRBJ2-3; D gene unclear. The V end lost 4 bases, the J end lost 3 bases, and 12 bases lay between the germline ends. The CDR3 length is 14 residues. CDR1 is SGHRS, CDR2 YFSETQ, per germline. As DNA, the CDR3 is TGCGCCAGCAGCCTCGGTCCAGGTACAGATACGCAGTATTTT. Translating it yields CASSLGPGTDTQYF.

V usage is TRBV5-4 and J usage is TRBJ2-2, with 7 nucleotides matching TRBD2. The V gene end was trimmed by 0 bases and the J gene end by 7 bases; junction bases not matched to a gene: 6. Germline-derived CDR1 and CDR2 are SGHNT and YYREEE (reference sequence). CDR3 length: 15 amino acids. This chain's CDR3 is CASSLVQGGVGELFF. The CDR3 region has the DNA TGTGCCAGCAGCTTGGTGCAGGGAGGGGTCGGGGAGCTGTTTTTT.

The rearrangement links TRBV6-5 to TRBJ2-6; D is possibly TRBD2 (6 bases). The CDR3 loop spans 15 amino acids. The germline V and J ends were trimmed by 9 bases and 0 bases, with 12 bases remaining between them. Germline CDR1 and CDR2: MNHEY and SVGAGI. The chain's CDR3 is CASCGRGSGANVLTF. CDR3 DNA: TGTGCCAGTTGTGGGCGGGGCTCTGGGGCCAACGTCCTGACTTTC.

The chain links TRBV7-3 to TRBJ2-1, with a tentative D call TRBD1 (6 bases). The V end lost 2 bases, the J end lost 2 bases, and 10 bases lay between the germline ends. The CDR3 runs to 15 residues. CDR1 and CDR2 (germline): SGHTA, FQGTGA. CDR3 amino acids: CASSLQQGTYNEQFF. The CDR3 DNA reads as TGTGCCAGCAGCTTACAGCAGGGGACCTACAATGAGCAGTTCTTC.

This clone was observed a handful of times. V gene TRBV27 combines with J gene TRBJ2-2; 9 bases fit TRBD2. The V and J ends lost 5 bases and 4 bases, in that order; junction bases with no gene match: 8. The CDR3 has 16 amino acids. The V gene's germline CDR1 is MNHEY and CDR2 SMNVEV (reference sequence). CDR3 region: CASSGTGTSRTGELFF. The CDR3 DNA reads TGTGCCAGCAGTGGGACCGGGACTAGCCGCACCGGGGAGCTGTTTTTT.

The chain is built from TRBV27 and TRBJ2-1; 9 nucleotides align to TRBD2. J gave up 6 bases and V 7 bases, and 13 bases lay outside the gene matches. The CDR3 totals 16 residues. Germline V gene lookup returns CDR1 MNHEY and CDR2 SMNVEV (reference sequence). The CDR3 nucleotides read TGTGCCAGCAACTTGGAAAGCGGGGGGCGGGGCAATGAGCAGTTCTTC. This encodes CASNLESGGRGNEQFF.

The chain employs TRBV19 and TRBJ2-6; 11 bases are shared with TRBD1. Trimming at V came to 7 bases and at J to 2 bases, leaving 4 bases not matched to a gene. Looked up from germline, CDR1 is LNHDA and CDR2 is SQIVND (reference sequence). This CDR3 has 16 amino acids. The chain's CDR3 is CASTRTGGAGANVLTF. DNA of the CDR3: TGTGCCAGTACGAGGACAGGGGGCGCTGGGGCCAACGTCCTGACTTTC.

V gene TRBV30 combines with J gene TRBJ1-2; TRBD1 is a possible D gene (6 bases). The CDR3 covers 14 residues. The V gene's germline CDR1 is GTSNPN and CDR2 SVGIG (reference sequence). V lost 8 bases, J lost 2 bases, and 18 bases lay in between. The CDR3 nucleotides read TGTGCCGGGGCTAGACAGGCGACGAACTATGGCTACACCTTC. This encodes CAGARQATNYGYTF.

CDR3 residues: CASSRGSPPNEKLFF. CDR3 in DNA: TGTGCCAGTTCCAGGGGCTCCCCACCTAATGAAAAACTGTTTTTT. This chain connects TRBV2 to TRBJ1-4, with D perhaps matching TRBD1 (6 bases). The CDR3 has 15 residues. Trimming shortened V by 9 bases and J by 3 bases, and 17 bases separated the two germline ends. Germline CDR1 is SNHLY and CDR2 is FYNNEI. The complete variable domain, with remaining parts taken from reference TRBV2 and TRBJ1-4, reads EPEVTQTPSHQVTQMGQEVILRCVPISNHLYFYWYRQILGQKVEFLVSFYNNEISEKSEIFDDQFSVERPDGSNFTLKIRSTKLEDSAMYFCASSRGSPPNEKLFFGSGTQLSVL.

The chain uses TRBV2 and TRBJ2-7; 8 nucleotides match TRBD1. Germline loops: CDR1 SNHLY, CDR2 FYNNEI. This CDR3 spans 13 amino acids. The V segment lost 5 bases and the J segment 6 bases; nucleotides outside the gene matches: 6. CDR3 residues: CASSPDRVPEQYV. As DNA, the CDR3 is TGTGCCAGCAGTCCGGACAGGGTCCCCGAGCAGTACGTC.

The rearrangement joins TRBV6-5 to TRBJ1-5; D perhaps matches TRBD1 (6 bases). The CDR3 sequence is 15 residues long. Germline V gene lookup returns CDR1 MNHEY and CDR2 SVGAGI. The V gene lost 4 bases and the J gene lost 6 bases, with 16 bases spanning the gap. The chain's CDR3 is CASSSQGGGGQPQHF. The CDR3 DNA follows: TGTGCCAGCAGTTCCCAAGGAGGGGGGGGTCAGCCCCAGCATTTT.

The rearrangement links TRBV5-5 to TRBJ2-7; possibly TRBD1 for D (6 bases). This CDR3 has 13 residues. The V and J ends lost 4 bases and 4 bases respectively, with 12 bases between them. CDR1 is SGHKS and CDR2 is YYEKEE in the germline V gene (reference sequence). The CDR3 is CASSLWDTYEQYV. The CDR3 DNA sequence: TGTGCCAGCAGCCTCTGGGACACATACGAGCAGTACGTC.

The rearrangement links TRBV12-3 or TRBV12-4 to TRBJ1-5; D is unresolved. CDR3 length: 13 residues. Trimming removed 2 bases from V and 15 bases from J, with 17 bases in between. The CDR3 sequence: CASSLNGEAFPHF. Here the CDR3 DNA reads TGTGCCAGCAGTTTAAACGGGGAGGCCTTCCCGCATTTT.

V is TRBV6-5 and J is TRBJ1-2; D unresolved. Germline assignment: CDR1 MNHEY and CDR2 SVGAGI. The V and J ends lost 0 bases and 6 bases respectively, with 14 bases between them. There are 15 residues in the CDR3. The CDR3 nucleotides read TGTGCCAGCAGTTACTCGGGCAGTAGTCGGCATGGCTACACCTTC. It is translated as CASSYSGSSRHGYTF.

V usage is TRBV4-1 and J usage is TRBJ2-3; 8 nucleotides line up with TRBD2. There are 18 residues in the CDR3. CDR1 is MGHRA, CDR2 YSYEKL, per germline. V lost 2 bases and J lost 1; bases outside the gene matches: 11. The CDR3 protein is CASSQPSGGLVGTDTQYF. Written as DNA, the CDR3 is TGCGCCAGCAGCCAACCCTCGGGGGGGCTCGTGGGCACAGATACGCAGTATTTT.